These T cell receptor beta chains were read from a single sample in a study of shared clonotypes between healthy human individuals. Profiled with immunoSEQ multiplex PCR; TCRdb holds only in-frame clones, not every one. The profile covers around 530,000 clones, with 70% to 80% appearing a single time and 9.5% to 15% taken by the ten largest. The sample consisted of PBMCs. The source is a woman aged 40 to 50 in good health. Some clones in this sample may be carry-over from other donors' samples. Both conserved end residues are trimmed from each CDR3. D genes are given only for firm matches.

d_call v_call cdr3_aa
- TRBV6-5 ASSGSLTYNSPLH
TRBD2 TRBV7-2 ASSSRTSETGELF
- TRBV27 ASSLGRNEKLF
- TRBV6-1 ASSEGPNEQF
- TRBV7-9 ASILGTNYNEQF
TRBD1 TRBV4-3 ASSHQIRTGWHYNEQF
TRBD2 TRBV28 ASSRTSSNNEQF
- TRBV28 ASIYVRGGEQF
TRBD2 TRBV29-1 SVGRAGAQQETQY
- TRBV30 AWSRDFQETQY
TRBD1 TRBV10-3 AIGPQGRGGAF
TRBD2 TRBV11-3 ASSPARGSTAGEQY
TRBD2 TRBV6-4 ASSAEAGGNEQF
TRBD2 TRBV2 ASGLAGLNNEQF
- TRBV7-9 ASSLAVGNTEAF
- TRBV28 ASSSPRERYTDTQY
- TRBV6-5 ASTANTGELF
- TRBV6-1 ASSEYSSWETQY
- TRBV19 ASSIPMGTEAF
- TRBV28 ASSTPRWDYEQY
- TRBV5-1 ASSFGRDNEKLF
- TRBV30 AWSAVTTGYT
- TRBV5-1 ASSLPDNNEQF
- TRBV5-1 ASSLGPLSNQPQH
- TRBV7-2 ASSLFGGTNYGYT
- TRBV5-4 ASSLTGWNTEAF
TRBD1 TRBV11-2 ASSPSRGRSTDTQY
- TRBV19 ASSEASAKETQY
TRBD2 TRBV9 ASSVSSGRAGANVLT
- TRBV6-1 ASSEGGFGQY
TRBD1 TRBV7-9 ASSRQGFYEQY
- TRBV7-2 ASSPSRSDTQY
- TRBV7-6 ASSLVSSEQF
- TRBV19 ASSPTDYSGNTIY
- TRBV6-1 ASRGRAVGNTEAF
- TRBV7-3 ASSPPGANTGELF
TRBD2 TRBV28 ASSATSGITDTQY
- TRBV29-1 SVESSGETQY
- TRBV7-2 ASSQGGYLWDNEQF
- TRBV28 ASSSTSTQY
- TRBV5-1 ASSLALGNTEAF
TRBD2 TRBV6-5 ASSTSGGRNTQY
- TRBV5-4 ASSLPGAGQETQY
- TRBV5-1 ASSLDGLAKNIQY
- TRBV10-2 ASSDRDPWRTEAF
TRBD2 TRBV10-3 AILAGGPNEQF
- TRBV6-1 ASSWTDKDGGYT
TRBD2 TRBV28 ASSLSSGNEQY
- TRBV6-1 ASSVSSETVNYGYT
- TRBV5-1 ASSLVGAGDEQY
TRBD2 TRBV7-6 ASSLGGEGTYEQY
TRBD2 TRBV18 ASSPGLAGSSGANVLT
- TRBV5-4 ASSPDRNYEQY
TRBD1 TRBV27 ASGVRQGPYEQY
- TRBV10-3 AISMGGDAGNTIY
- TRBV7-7 ASSAGHNNEQF
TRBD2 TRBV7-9 ASSFGTTSDEQF
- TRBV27 ASSLLGRRHSYEQY
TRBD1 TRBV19 ACGDRNTEAF